The 13 T cell receptor beta chains given below trace back to one sample, sequenced in a study of PD-1 blockade in mismatch repair-deficient tumors. Sequencing used immunoSEQ multiplex PCR; TCRdb keeps in-frame clones, though not all of them. Counted here are tens of thousands of clones, 65% to 85% occurring once; the ten biggest clones make up around 0.99%. The specimen comprised PBMCs, sampled about 38 weeks after starting pembrolizumab. The source of these receptors is an adult with mismatch repair-deficient cancer.

This chain joins TRBV15 and TRBJ1-1; 10 bases match TRBD1. The ends lost 5 bases at V and 3 bases at J; junction bases unmatched: 3. Germline V CDR1 and CDR2: LNHNV, YYDKDF (reference sequence). CDR3 length: 14 residues. CDR3 protein: CATSSGTGDTEAFF. The CDR3, as DNA: TGTGCCACCAGCTCTGGGACAGGGGACACTGAAGCTTTCTTT.

The chain uses TRBV7-3 and TRBJ2-3, with 12 nucleotides matching TRBD2. Per germline, CDR1 SGHTA and CDR2 FQGTGA. The ends lost 1 base at V and 4 bases at J; junction bases unmatched: 6. The length of the CDR3 is 17 residues. The CDR3 region is CASSLNDLAGGPDTQYF. DNA of the CDR3: TGTGCCAGCAGCTTAAATGACCTAGCGGGGGGGCCAGATACGCAGTATTTT.

V gene TRBV11-2 combines with J gene TRBJ2-6; 10 positions match TRBD1. The germline V gene has CDR1 SGHAT and CDR2 FQNNGV. CDR3 length equals 18 residues. Trimming took 5 bases from V and 2 from J; bases not matched to a gene: 9. The DNA for the CDR3 is TGTGCCAGCAGCGGCCTCCGGGACAGGGGCGCTGGGGCCAACGTCCTGACTTTC. This sequence encodes CASSGLRDRGAGANVLTF.

Only a few counts were recorded for this clone. The rearrangement links TRBV28 to TRBJ2-7; tentatively, D is TRBD2 (6 bases). The V gene's germline CDR1 is MDHEN and CDR2 SYDVKM. V was clipped by 2 bases and J by 2 bases, with 16 bases between them. There are 16 residues in the CDR3. The CDR3 nucleotides are TGTGCCAGCAGTTTACAACTCCGGGACTGGACCTACGAGCAGTACTTC. This translates into CASSLQLRDWTYEQYF.

This chain links TRBV5-1 with TRBJ2-1, with D possibly being TRBD2 (6 bases). Between the trimmed V and J ends, which lost 1 base and 8 bases, there was a span of 10 bases. Germline CDR1 is SGHRS and CDR2 is YFSETQ. This CDR3 is built from 13 residues. The DNA of the CDR3 is TGCGCCAGCAGCTTGTGGTCGGGAGATGAGCAGTTCTTC. It translates to CASSLWSGDEQFF.

This chain uses TRBV5-1 with TRBJ1-5; 7 positions agree with TRBD1. V trimming: 4 bases; J trimming: 1 base; junction bases outside the gene matches: 2. Germline CDR1 reads SGHRS; CDR2 reads YFSETQ. This CDR3 is 14 amino acids long. The CDR3 DNA sequence: TGCGCCAGCAGCCCGACAGGGAGCAATCAGCCCCAGCATTTT. Translated, it gives CASSPTGSNQPQHF.

This chain connects TRBV5-1 to TRBJ1-2; the match to TRBD1 covers 9 bases. The CDR3 is made up of 15 amino acids. Germline V lookup: CDR1 SGHRS, CDR2 YFSETQ. J gave up 3 bases and V 4 bases, and 7 bases lay outside the gene matches. The CDR3 here is CASSHPGQGDYGYTF. The CDR3 region has the DNA TGCGCCAGCAGCCACCCGGGACAGGGCGACTATGGCTACACCTTC.

This clone appeared a few times. The chain carries TRBV9 and TRBJ2-7; weak D call: TRBD2 (6 bases). Germline CDR1 SGDLS, CDR2 YYNGEE. Between the trimmed V and J ends, which lost 5 bases and 0 bases, there was a span of 9 bases. The CDR3 contains 13 residues. DNA for the CDR3: TGTGCCAGCAGTAAAGCGGGCTCCTACGAGCAGTACTTC. As protein: CASSKAGSYEQYF. Filled out from reference TRBV9 and TRBJ2-7, the complete variable domain reads DSGVTQTPKHLITATGQRVTLRCSPRSGDLSVYWYQQSLDQGLQFLIQYYNGEERAKGNILERFSAQQFPDLHSELNLSSLELGDSALYFCASSKAGSYEQYFGPGTRLTVT.

V gene TRBV25-1 combines with J gene TRBJ1-3; weak D call: TRBD1 (6 bases). The CDR3 covers 18 residues. CDR1 is MGHDK and CDR2 is SYGVNS in the germline V gene. V was trimmed by 1 base and J by 0 bases, leaving 16 bases between them. The CDR3 here is CASSESSNRDPSGNTIYF. The CDR3 DNA sequence: TGTGCCAGCAGTGAATCCTCCAACAGGGACCCCTCTGGAAACACCATATATTTT.

The chain combines TRBV7-3 with TRBJ2-7, with D possibly matching TRBD2 (6 bases). The V gene's germline CDR1 is SGHTA and CDR2 FQGTGA. The CDR3 is made up of 14 amino acids. Trimming left V 2 bases short and J 1 base short, with 9 bases between. This chain's CDR3 is CASSLGGWSYEQYF. In nucleotides, the CDR3 is TGTGCCAGCAGCTTAGGGGGGTGGTCCTACGAGCAGTACTTC.

The sample holds a few counts of this clone. This rearrangement joins TRBV10-3 to TRBJ2-7; no clear D gene. The CDR3 is 14 amino acids. The V and J ends lost 3 bases and 2 bases respectively, with 11 bases between them. The germline gives CDR1 ENHRY, CDR2 SYGVKD. This chain's CDR3 is CAISEGGWAYEQYF. The CDR3 region has the DNA TGTGCCATCAGTGAAGGCGGATGGGCCTACGAGCAGTACTTC.

The V and J genes are TRBV11-3 and TRBJ1-1; the D gene is possibly TRBD1 (5 bases). The CDR3 has 13 residues. The V end was cut by 2 bases, the J end by 1 base, with 5 bases between. Germline V gene data show CDR1 as SGHNT and CDR2 as YENEEA. This CDR3 is CASSLTGNTEAFF. The CDR3 nucleotides read TGTGCCAGCAGCTTAACAGGGAACACTGAAGCTTTCTTT.

The chain joins TRBV28 to TRBJ2-5, with a weak D call TRBD1 (7 bases). This CDR3 has 15 amino acids. The V and J ends lost 5 bases and 3 bases respectively, with 16 bases between them. CDR1 is MDHEN, CDR2 SYDVKM, per germline. The CDR3 reads CASSPQGGGKETQYF. The CDR3 DNA is TGTGCCAGCAGTCCCCAGGGGGGCGGGAAAGAGACCCAGTACTTC.